This T cell receptor beta chain was recorded in a study of CD8+ T cells in alopecia areata. The wider study: Patients in the study were on tofacitinib for 6 to 18 months, then off it for 6 months.

This CDR3 is 16 amino acids long. Germline values: CDR1 SEHNR, CDR2 FQNEAQ (reference sequence). The ends lost 5 bases at V and 2 bases at J; junction bases unmatched: 2. Extracted from the samples, RNA was reverse transcribed into cDNA to serve as the sequencing template. This table comes from immunoSEQ multiplex PCR, and its TCRdb copy is limited to in-frame clones, with some not included. The sample lists 70,000 or so clones; roughly 28% were seen once. Treatment in this sample: oral pan-JAK inhibitor, 5-10 mg twice daily. This clone was detected a few times. The sequence was collected from a human donor with alopecia areata. The V call is TRBV7-9, the J call TRBJ2-1; the match to TRBD2 covers 14 bases. The source was CD8+ T cells sorted from blood, collected at week 4, from a patient treated with tofacitinib. CDR3 DNA: TGTGCCAGCAGCCCGGGACTAGCGGGAGCCTACAATGAGCAGTTCTTC. Its protein product is CASSPGLAGAYNEQFF.